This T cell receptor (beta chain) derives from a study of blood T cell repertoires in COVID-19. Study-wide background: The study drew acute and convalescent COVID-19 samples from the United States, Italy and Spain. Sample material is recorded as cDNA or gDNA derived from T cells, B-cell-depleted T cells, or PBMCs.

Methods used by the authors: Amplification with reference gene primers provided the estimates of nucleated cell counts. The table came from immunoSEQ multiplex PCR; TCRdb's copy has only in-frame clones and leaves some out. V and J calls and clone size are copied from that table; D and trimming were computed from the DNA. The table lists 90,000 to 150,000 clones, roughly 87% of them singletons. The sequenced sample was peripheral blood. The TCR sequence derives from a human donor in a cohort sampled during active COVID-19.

This CDR3 is CASSQVDMGLLGNQPQHF. CDR3 nucleotides: TGCGCCAGCAGCCAAGTTGACATGGGTCTACTGGGCAATCAGCCCCAGCATTTT. This rearrangement joins TRBV4-1 to TRBJ1-5; D call uncertain. The CDR3 has 18 amino acids. Germline V gene sequence: CDR1 MGHRA, CDR2 YSYEKL. Trimming removed 1 base at V and 2 bases at J, with 18 bases between.